One and the same sample provided the 19 T cell receptor beta chains below, sequenced in a study of CD8 T cells in ankylosing spondylitis. TCRdb recomputed calls from the 5' RACE reads with MiXCR, one row per CDR3 protein. This sample has 220,000 or so distinct CDR3 sequences, with 8% to 11% found just once. Source material: blood, either unsorted or a sorted T cell fraction (not recorded which). These receptors were obtained from a male donor with ankylosing spondylitis or in good health (not recorded which).

This clonotype was recorded at least ten times. This chain uses TRBV3-1 with TRBJ2-2; D unclear. The V gene's germline CDR1 is LGHDT and CDR2 YNNKEL (reference sequence). This CDR3 has 14 amino acids. Trimming cost V 2 bases and J 0 bases, with 4 bases left between them. For the CDR3, the DNA is TGTGCCAGCAGCCAAAACCCGAACACCGGGGAGCTGTTTTTT. This translates into CASSQNPNTGELFF. Using reference TRBV3-1 and TRBJ2-2 for the parts outside the CDR3, the full variable domain is DTAVSQTPKYLVTQMGNDKSIKCEQNLGHDTMYWYKQDSKKFLKIMFSYNNKELIINETVPNRFSPKSPDKAHLNLHINSLELGDSAVYFCASSQNPNTGELFFGEGSRLTVL.

Ten or more counts support this clonotype. V and J are TRBV20-1 and TRBJ1-5; D is perhaps TRBD1 (6 bases). Per germline, CDR1 DFQATT and CDR2 SNEGSKA (reference sequence). The CDR3 length is 17 residues. V lost 4 bases to trimming and J lost 5 bases, with 24 bases between them. In DNA, the CDR3 is TGCAGTGCTACGGGCAACGTAGGGGGGGGAGGGGATCAGCCCCAGCATTTT. It codes for CSATGNVGGGGDQPQHF.

The chain joins TRBV7-8 to TRBJ2-3; D might be TRBD2 (6 bases). Germline CDR1 is SGHVS and CDR2 is FQNEAQ. The V end lost 5 bases, the J end lost 2 bases, and 14 bases lay between the germline ends. The CDR3 contains 15 residues. The CDR3 protein is CASSVLALDTDTQYF. The CDR3 DNA follows: TGTGCCAGCAGCGTACTAGCCCTAGACACAGATACGCAGTATTTT.

The gene calls are TRBV18 and TRBJ1-2, with TRBD1 identical over 8 bases. V lost 3 bases, J lost 9 bases, and 6 bases stayed unmatched. Per the germline V gene, CDR1 is KGHSH and CDR2 is LQKENI. CDR3 length equals 13 residues. CDR3 sequence (DNA): TGTGCCAGCTCACCGTCCAGGGACAGGAGCTACACCTTC. Protein: CASSPSRDRSYTF.

This clonotype has just a few counts. The V gene is TRBV14, the J gene TRBJ2-2; D could derive from TRBD1 or TRBD2 (6 bases each). Germline-derived CDR1 and CDR2 are SGHDN and FVKESK. The CDR3 length is 18 residues. Trimming took 1 base from V and 2 from J, leaving 17 bases between them. Here the CDR3 reads CASSQVNTGRTNTGELFF. CDR3 bases: TGTGCCAGCAGCCAAGTGAACACAGGGAGGACTAACACCGGGGAGCTGTTTTTT. Supplemented by reference TRBV14 and TRBJ2-2, the full variable domain reads EAGVTQFPSHSVIEKGQTVTLRCDPISGHDNLYWYRRVMGKEIKFLLHFVKESKQDESGMPNNRFLAERTGGTYSTLKVQPAELEDSGVYFCASSQVNTGRTNTGELFFGEGSRLTVL.

In this sample, this clonotype turned up a few times. The chain recombines TRBV27 with TRBJ2-5; D is possibly TRBD1 (5 bases). This CDR3 has 14 residues. CDR1 and CDR2 from the germline V gene are MNHEY and SMNVEV (reference sequence). The V gene lost 7 bases and the J gene lost 5 bases, with 17 bases spanning the gap. Here the CDR3 reads CASNGPGKGETQYF. The CDR3 DNA reads as TGTGCCAGCAACGGACCAGGGAAGGGGGAGACCCAGTACTTC.

This chain joins TRBV28 and TRBJ2-7; weak D call: TRBD2 (6 bases). Trimming took off 5 bases at V and 2 bases at J, with 10 bases between the two ends. The CDR3 loop spans 13 amino acids. Looked up from germline, CDR1 is MDHEN and CDR2 is SYDVKM. The CDR3 DNA follows: TGTGCCAGCAGTAAGGGACTTGCCTACGAGCAGTACTTC. This codes for CASSKGLAYEQYF.

This clonotype showed up just a few times. The chain is built from TRBV15 and TRBJ2-5, with D possibly TRBD2 on 7 matching bases. Trimming removed 5 bases from V and 0 bases from J, with 16 bases in between. The CDR3 sequence is 16 residues long. The germline gives CDR1 LNHNV, CDR2 YYDKDF (reference sequence). DNA for the CDR3: TGTGCCACCAGCCCAAGGGGAGGGGGACACCAAGAGACCCAGTACTTC. Protein sequence: CATSPRGGGHQETQYF.

This clonotype has at least ten counts. The genes are TRBV5-1 and TRBJ2-2; tentatively, D is TRBD1 or TRBD2 (7 bases each). The germline gives CDR1 SGHRS, CDR2 YFSETQ. V was clipped by 5 bases and J by 0 bases, with 11 bases between them. The CDR3 spans 15 residues. The CDR3: CASRSGTANTGELFF. The CDR3 DNA reads TGCGCCAGCAGGAGCGGGACAGCGAACACCGGGGAGCTGTTTTTT.

This clonotype has at least ten counts. The chain couples TRBV29-1 to TRBJ1-1; TRBD1 is a possible D gene (5 bases). CDR3 length: 11 residues. Germline values: CDR1 SQVTM, CDR2 ANQGSEA. V dropped 7 bases and J dropped 6 bases, with 12 bases sitting between them. CDR3 bases: TGCAGCGGCGTCGGGGGGGCTGAAGCTTTCTTT. It translates to CSGVGGAEAFF.

This chain links TRBV15 with TRBJ2-1; D remains unclear. This CDR3 has 15 residues. Germline CDR1 reads LNHNV; CDR2 reads YYDKDF (reference sequence). Trimming shortened V by 0 bases and J by 0 bases, and 6 bases separated the two germline ends. Written as DNA, the CDR3 is TGTGCCACCAGCAGAGATAAGAGCTCCTACAATGAGCAGTTCTTC. This encodes CATSRDKSSYNEQFF. Based on the CDR3 plus reference TRBV15 and TRBJ2-1, the full variable domain is DAMVIQNPRYQVTQFGKPVTLSCSQTLNHNVMYWYQQKSSQAPKLLFHYYDKDFNNEADTPDNFQSRRPNTSFCFLDIRSPGLGDTAMYLCATSRDKSSYNEQFFGPGTRLTVL.

As for this clonotype: One base away lies a much larger clone, so this may be a sequencing read error. In DNA, the CDR3 is TGCAGTGCTAGATTACTGGGACTCAACCACAATGAGCAGTTCTTC. Protein sequence: CSARLLGLNHNEQFF. This chain uses TRBV20-1 with TRBJ2-1, with a tentative D call TRBD2 (6 bases). V lost 2 bases to trimming and J lost 5 bases, with 16 bases between them. The CDR3 spans 15 residues. CDR1 and CDR2 from the germline V gene are DFQATT and SNEGSKA (reference sequence).

This clonotype was seen many times. The V call is TRBV5-1, the J call TRBJ2-5; TRBD1 matches at 7 bases. The trim removed 1 base at V and 5 bases at J, leaving 11 bases unmatched. The CDR3 runs to 16 residues. CDR1 is SGHRS and CDR2 is YFSETQ in the germline V gene. The CDR3 region has the DNA TGCGCCAGCAGCTTGTCACCAGGACAGGAGGCGGAGACCCAGTACTTC. It encodes CASSLSPGQEAETQYF.

Ten or more counts support this clonotype. The CDR3 DNA follows: TGCGCCAGCAGCTTGGCTCAGGGAACGAACACCGGGGAGCTGTTTTTT. Translation gives CASSLAQGTNTGELFF. V gene TRBV5-1 combines with J gene TRBJ2-2; D might be TRBD1 (5 bases). The CDR3 length is 16 residues. Germline assignment: CDR1 SGHRS and CDR2 YFSETQ. V dropped 0 bases and J dropped 0 bases, with 9 bases sitting between them.

This clonotype showed up many times. J is TRBJ2-5 and V is TRBV12-3 or TRBV12-4, with TRBD1 identical over 10 bases. Trimming took 7 bases from V and 3 from J; bases not matched to a gene: 8. The length of the CDR3 is 15 residues. The CDR3 DNA follows: TGTGCCAGCACCGGGGGGGGGACAGGGGAAGAGACCCAGTACTTC. It specifies CASTGGGTGEETQYF.

This clonotype was seen many times. The chain has TRBV20-1 and TRBJ1-1, with 10 bases matching TRBD1. This CDR3 region has 17 residues. V lost 3 bases to trimming and J lost 1 base; unmatched junction nucleotides: 11. Germline CDR1 and CDR2: DFQATT and SNEGSKA (reference sequence). DNA of the CDR3: TGCAGTGCTAGGCCAGACAGGGGGCGCGTGGGGAACACTGAAGCTTTCTTT. Its translation is CSARPDRGRVGNTEAFF.

The rearrangement joins TRBV7-6 to TRBJ2-3; D not certain. Trimming left V 5 bases short and J 7 bases short, with 19 bases between. This CDR3 region has 15 residues. Germline V gene data show CDR1 as SGHVS and CDR2 as FNYEAQ. CDR3 protein: CASSRSGSGANTQYF. The CDR3 DNA reads as TGTGCCAGCAGCCGTAGTGGGTCAGGCGCAAATACGCAGTATTTT.

The J gene is TRBJ1-2, the V gene TRBV11-2; no definite D call. The germline V and J ends were trimmed by 3 bases and 7 bases, with 6 bases remaining between them. Looked up from germline, CDR1 is SGHAT and CDR2 is FQNNGV. The CDR3 runs to 11 residues. The CDR3 nucleotides read TGTGCCAGCAGCTTCGGGTTTGGCTACACCTTC. Amino acid sequence: CASSFGFGYTF.

The chain combines TRBV24-1 with TRBJ1-2; 7 nucleotides align to TRBD1. Germline V gene data show CDR1 as KGHDR and CDR2 as SFDVKD. V lost 4 bases, J lost 1 base, and 8 bases stayed unmatched. The CDR3 extends over 16 amino acids. The CDR3 bases are TGTGCCACCAGTGACCCGCGACAGGGTATTAACTATGGCTACACCTTC. It yields the protein CATSDPRQGINYGYTF.